These 27 T cell receptor beta chains were all obtained from the same sample, sequenced in a study of T cells in localized non-small cell lung cancer. Produced via immunoSEQ multiplex PCR; TCRdb's table is partial and in-frame only. The data hold roughly 39,000 clones, with around 79% observed a single time. The sequences come from PBMCs, collected before any cancer treatment. These receptors were taken from a woman between 35 and 75 years old with stage II squamous cell lung carcinoma.

This chain connects TRBV6-6 to TRBJ2-7; 10 bases are a match to TRBD1. The CDR3 loop spans 16 amino acids. With 0 bases clipped from V and 6 bases from J, the junction kept 8 bases outside the gene matches. In germline, CDR1 is MNHNY, CDR2 SVGAGI (reference sequence). As DNA, the CDR3 is TGTGCCAGCAGTTACTCGATCGGGACAGGGGTTGGCGAGCAGTACGTC. Its protein product is CASSYSIGTGVGEQYV.

Here the CDR3 reads CASSLTGGWETQYF. CDR3 nucleotide sequence: TGTGCCAGCAGCTTAACAGGGGGCTGGGAGACCCAGTACTTC. The chain couples TRBV7-8 to TRBJ2-5, with 9 nucleotides matching TRBD1. Germline V gives CDR1 SGHVS, CDR2 FQNEAQ. The CDR3 sequence is 14 residues long. Unmatched junction bases numbered 3, after V lost 2 bases and J lost 5 bases.

This clone has just one count. J is TRBJ2-7 and V is TRBV11-1; tentative D call: TRBD2 (5 bases). CDR1 SGHAT and CDR2 FQDESV come from the germline V gene (reference sequence). Trimming took off 5 bases at V and 3 bases at J, with 8 bases between the two ends. The CDR3 runs 12 residues. CDR3 region: CASSPTSYEQYF. Here the CDR3 DNA reads TGTGCCAGCAGCCCAACTAGCTACGAGCAGTACTTC.

This chain links TRBV10-3 with TRBJ2-7, with 11 bases matching TRBD2. J gave up 7 bases and V 5 bases, and 10 bases lay outside the gene matches. This CDR3 is 15 amino acids long. Looked up from germline, CDR1 is ENHRY and CDR2 is SYGVKD. The CDR3: CAISSSGRALSEQYF. The CDR3 nucleotides are TGTGCCATCAGTAGTAGCGGGAGGGCTTTAAGTGAGCAGTACTTC.

This clone came up once. The rearrangement uses TRBV28 and TRBJ2-7, with 7 bases aligning to TRBD1. The V gene end was trimmed by 5 bases and the J gene end by 3 bases; junction bases not matched to a gene: 4. The CDR3 is 13 residues long. In germline, CDR1 is MDHEN, CDR2 SYDVKM. The CDR3, as DNA: TGTGCCAGCAGTATGTGGACAGGCTACGAGCAGTACTTC. It specifies CASSMWTGYEQYF.

This chain uses TRBV7-6 with TRBJ1-1; no definite D call. The V gene lost 5 bases and the J gene lost 1 base, with 8 bases spanning the gap. The germline V gene has CDR1 SGHVS and CDR2 FNYEAQ. This CDR3 region has 13 residues. The CDR3 DNA sequence: TGTGCCAGCAGCCCACAGTCGAACACTGAAGCTTTCTTT. This encodes CASSPQSNTEAFF.

The CDR3: CASSGPYNEQFF. In DNA, the CDR3 is TGTGCCAGCTCTGGACCTTACAATGAGCAGTTCTTC. This sequence joins TRBV2 and TRBJ2-1; D gene uncertain. Germline V gives CDR1 SNHLY, CDR2 FYNNEI. This CDR3 is built from 12 residues. Trimming stripped 8 bases from V and 4 bases from J, with 9 bases between.

The chain has TRBV11-2 and TRBJ2-3; the D is unclear. The V end lost 0 bases, the J end lost 2 bases, and 18 bases lay between the germline ends. This CDR3 has 18 amino acids. Germline V gene sequence: CDR1 SGHAT, CDR2 FQNNGV. The CDR3 reads CASSLDPVRREFTDTQYF. CDR3 bases: TGTGCCAGCAGCTTAGATCCGGTCAGACGCGAATTCACAGATACGCAGTATTTT.

The gene calls are TRBV18 and TRBJ1-5; weak D call: TRBD1 (5 bases). Trimming left V 2 bases short and J 1 base short, with 9 bases between. CDR3 length: 15 residues. The germline V gene has CDR1 KGHSH and CDR2 LQKENI. In DNA form, the CDR3 reads TGTGCCAGCTCACCAATGGGGGGGAGCAATCAGCCCCAGCATTTT. Protein sequence: CASSPMGGSNQPQHF.

There are a few counts of this clone. The genes are TRBV4-2 and TRBJ1-4; 12 bases align to TRBD1. Trimming at V came to 0 bases and at J to 7 bases, leaving 9 bases not matched to a gene. The CDR3 length is 18 residues. The germline gives CDR1 LGHNA, CDR2 YNFKEQ. This chain's CDR3 is CASSQESGTGGSGEKLFF. The CDR3 region has the DNA TGTGCCAGCAGCCAAGAATCCGGGACAGGGGGCAGTGGTGAAAAACTGTTTTTT.

V is TRBV28 and J is TRBJ1-5, with D tentatively TRBD1 (6 bases). Trimming cost V 4 bases and J 6 bases, with 16 bases left between them. The V gene's germline CDR1 is MDHEN and CDR2 SYDVKM. This CDR3 has 15 residues. CDR3 in DNA: TGTGCCAGCAGTTCTTACACAGGGATGCCTCAGCCCCAGCATTTT. Protein: CASSSYTGMPQPQHF.

J is TRBJ1-1 and V is TRBV27; 7 positions match TRBD1. V dropped 2 bases and J dropped 0; count of bases not matched to a gene: 15. CDR3 size: 19 residues. From germline, CDR1 is MNHEY and CDR2 SMNVEV (reference sequence). The CDR3 loop is CASSLLPRTGTTMNTEAFF. The CDR3 region has the DNA TGTGCCAGCAGTTTACTTCCCAGGACAGGAACTACCATGAACACTGAAGCTTTCTTT.

This clone appeared a few times. The chain joins TRBV7-2 to TRBJ1-2; no clear D. From germline, CDR1 is SGHTA and CDR2 FQGNSA. V was trimmed by 0 bases and J by 7 bases, leaving 18 bases between them. The CDR3 covers 16 residues. The CDR3 reads CASSLARTPLLLGYTF. Written as DNA, the CDR3 is TGTGCCAGCAGCTTAGCGCGAACACCTTTATTGCTTGGCTACACCTTC.

The CDR3 DNA reads as TGTGCCAGCACCGACGGCAGGGGCAATCAGCCCCAGCATTTT. Its translation is CASTDGRGNQPQHF. The chain recombines TRBV6-6 with TRBJ1-5, with a tentative D call TRBD1 (5 bases). Germline V gene data show CDR1 as MNHNY and CDR2 as SVGAGI (reference sequence). The CDR3 extends over 14 amino acids. Deletions cut 7 bases from V and 2 bases from J, with 12 bases between.

This clone was observed a few times. The J gene is TRBJ2-3, the V gene TRBV10-3; possibly TRBD1 or TRBD2 for D (5 bases each). This CDR3 is 14 amino acids long. V was clipped by 3 bases and J by 3 bases, with 10 bases between them. CDR1 and CDR2 from the germline V gene are ENHRY and SYGVKD. The CDR3 sequence is CAISEGTRTDTQYF. The CDR3 nucleotides read TGTGCCATCAGTGAAGGGACCCGAACAGATACGCAGTATTTT.

The V gene is TRBV27, the J gene TRBJ1-1, with TRBD1 identical over 9 bases. Trimming at V came to 2 bases and at J to 0 bases, leaving 10 bases not matched to a gene. Germline-derived CDR1 and CDR2 are MNHEY and SMNVEV (reference sequence). The CDR3 has 18 amino acids. Here the CDR3 reads CASSLGTGSLLMNTEAFF. The DNA of the CDR3 is TGTGCCAGCAGTTTAGGGACAGGGTCTCTTCTCATGAACACTGAAGCTTTCTTT.

This rearrangement joins TRBV9 to TRBJ1-2; tentative D call: TRBD1 (5 bases). The CDR3 consists of 13 residues. V lost 1 base and J lost 6, with 10 bases in between. Germline V CDR1 and CDR2: SGDLS, YYNGEE. The CDR3 loop is CASSVSWGHGYTF. Here the CDR3 DNA reads TGTGCCAGCAGCGTATCTTGGGGCCATGGCTACACCTTC.

This clone was detected only once. The rearrangement joins TRBV18 to TRBJ1-1; 7 bases line up with TRBD1. J lost 1 base, V lost 3 bases, and 5 bases had no gene match. CDR3 length: 15 amino acids. The germline gives CDR1 KGHSH, CDR2 LQKENI. In DNA form, the CDR3 reads TGTGCCAGCTCACCCCGACAGGGCGAGAACACTGAAGCTTTCTTT. Translating gives CASSPRQGENTEAFF.

The chain links TRBV7-9 to TRBJ1-1, with D perhaps matching TRBD1 (5 bases). CDR1 is SEHNR and CDR2 is FQNEAQ in the germline V gene (reference sequence). V was clipped by 2 bases and J by 10 bases, with 23 bases between them. The CDR3 loop spans 16 amino acids. The DNA of the CDR3 is TGTGCCAGCAGCTTACAGGGTAGTCGGCCCGATAGGCCAGCTTTCTTT. Translation: CASSLQGSRPDRPAFF. Using reference TRBV7-9 and TRBJ1-1 for the parts outside the CDR3, the full variable domain is DTGVSQNPRHKITKRGQNVTFRCDPISEHNRLYWYRQTLGQGPEFLTYFQNEAQLEKSRLLSDRFSAERPKGSFSTLEIQRTEQGDSAMYLCASSLQGSRPDRPAFFGQGTRLTVV.

The V call is TRBV5-8, the J call TRBJ2-3; 7 nucleotides match TRBD1. Germline CDR1 reads SGHTS; CDR2 reads YDEGEE. J lost 4 bases, V lost 2 bases, and 1 base had no gene match. The CDR3 is 13 residues long. The CDR3 spells CASSFTGADTQYF. CDR3 in DNA: TGTGCCAGCAGCTTCACAGGGGCAGATACGCAGTATTTT.

CDR3 sequence: CASSPLDPAKGEKLFF. The CDR3 nucleotides read TGTGCCAGCTCACCTCTCGACCCTGCGAAAGGTGAAAAACTGTTTTTT. This chain uses TRBV18 with TRBJ1-4; D uncertain. This CDR3 region has 16 residues. Deletions cut 3 bases from V and 7 bases from J, with 18 bases between. The germline CDR1 and CDR2 sequences are KGHSH and LQKENI.

This clone was detected only a few times. The rearrangement joins TRBV21-1 to TRBJ2-7; TRBD1 was called by the table and not checked on the DNA. TRBV21-1 is deemed a pseudogene. The CDR3 is 16 amino acids. CDR3 sequence (DNA): TGTGCCAGCAGAACCGGGGCCGGACAGGGAGGTTACGAGCAGTACTTC. It specifies CASRTGAGQGGYEQYF.

This clone was picked up one time. V is TRBV7-2 and J is TRBJ2-3, with D maybe TRBD1 (6 bases). V was clipped by 4 bases and J by 1 base, with 9 bases between them. This CDR3 is built from 14 residues. CDR1 SGHTA and CDR2 FQGNSA come from the germline V gene. CDR3 region: CASSSHRGTDTQYF. The CDR3 coding sequence is TGTGCCAGCAGCTCTCACAGGGGCACAGATACGCAGTATTTT.

The gene calls are TRBV7-6 and TRBJ2-7, with 9 bases aligning to TRBD1. Per the germline V gene, CDR1 is SGHVS and CDR2 is FNYEAQ. CDR3 length: 15 amino acids. After removal of 5 bases from V and 2 bases from J, the junction contained 7 bases not matched to a gene. The CDR3 loop is CASSRTGVEPYEQYF. The CDR3 coding sequence is TGTGCCAGCAGCCGGACAGGGGTCGAACCCTACGAGCAGTACTTC.

The chain is built from TRBV19 and TRBJ1-2; 12 bases are shared with TRBD1. Germline V gene data show CDR1 as LNHDA and CDR2 as SQIVND (reference sequence). This CDR3 contains 14 residues. The V gene end was trimmed by 6 bases and the J gene end by 7 bases; junction bases not matched to a gene: 6. Written as DNA, the CDR3 is TGTGCCAGTAGGGACCGGGACAGGGGGCTTGGCTACACCTTC. It codes for CASRDRDRGLGYTF.

The chain joins TRBV6-6 to TRBJ1-3; perhaps TRBD1 as D (5 bases). Trimming cost V 6 bases and J 0 bases, with 15 bases left between them. The CDR3 loop spans 16 amino acids. Per germline, CDR1 MNHNY and CDR2 SVGAGI (reference sequence). In nucleotides, the CDR3 is TGTGCCAGCAGCGACCCCAGGGAGAGCTCTGGAAACACCATATATTTT. Its protein product is CASSDPRESSGNTIYF.

J is TRBJ1-1 and V is TRBV5-1; D may be TRBD1 (5 bases). This CDR3 spans 14 amino acids. V was pared by 5 bases and J by 4 bases, with 15 bases between. Germline V gene lookup returns CDR1 SGHRS and CDR2 YFSETQ. DNA of the CDR3: TGCGCCAGCAGTCCAACTCCGGGACCCACTGAAGCTTTCTTT. It codes for CASSPTPGPTEAFF.